This paragraph reports one T cell receptor beta chain. Each CDR3 protein is one row after TCRdb ran MiXCR on the 5' RACE reads. The sample has hundreds of thousands of distinct CDR3 sequences, more than 6.5% seen once. There are 15 residues in the CDR3. The germline gives CDR1 SQVTM, CDR2 ANQGSEA. The V gene end was trimmed by 4 bases and the J gene end by 2 bases; junction bases not matched to a gene: 10. This specimen belongs to a study of identical twins. This same sample was also part of a study on yellow fever vaccine responses in identical twins.

This clonotype originated in a young woman in good health. This chain connects TRBV29-1 to TRBJ2-5, with 7 positions matching TRBD1. Sequenced material: PBMCs. The DNA of the CDR3 is TGCAGCGTTGTGGGACAGAATGGGCGTCAAGAGACCCAGTACTTC. Encoded protein: CSVVGQNGRQETQYF.